This TCR beta chain emerged from a study of T cells in Graves' hyperthyroidism and ophthalmopathy. Findings and limits, study-wide: The model identified upcoming ophthalmopathy a median approximately seven months ahead of onset.

This clonotype has just a few counts. The antigen remains unidentified. Researchers took RNA transcripts and amplified the TCR beta CDR3 regions from them. The HTBI primer set served for first-round RT-PCR of the TCR CDR3. TCRdb itself ran the multiplex PCR reads through MiXCR, one entry per CDR3 protein. The sample gives hundreds of thousands of distinct CDR3 sequences, about a sixth of which show up once; 3% to 4.5% is in the top ten. Looked up from germline, CDR1 is MNHNS and CDR2 is SASEGT. V dropped 5 bases and J dropped 6; count of bases not matched to a gene: 10. This CDR3 spans 15 amino acids. Sequencing input: blood. This chain connects TRBV6-1 to TRBJ2-3, with TRBD2 matching over 8 bases. This receptor was obtained from a woman aged 30 to 39 with Graves' hyperthyroidism. The CDR3 sequence: CASSLTGGPQDTQYF. As DNA, the CDR3 is TGTGCCAGCAGTTTAACGGGAGGGCCCCAGGATACGCAGTATTTT.